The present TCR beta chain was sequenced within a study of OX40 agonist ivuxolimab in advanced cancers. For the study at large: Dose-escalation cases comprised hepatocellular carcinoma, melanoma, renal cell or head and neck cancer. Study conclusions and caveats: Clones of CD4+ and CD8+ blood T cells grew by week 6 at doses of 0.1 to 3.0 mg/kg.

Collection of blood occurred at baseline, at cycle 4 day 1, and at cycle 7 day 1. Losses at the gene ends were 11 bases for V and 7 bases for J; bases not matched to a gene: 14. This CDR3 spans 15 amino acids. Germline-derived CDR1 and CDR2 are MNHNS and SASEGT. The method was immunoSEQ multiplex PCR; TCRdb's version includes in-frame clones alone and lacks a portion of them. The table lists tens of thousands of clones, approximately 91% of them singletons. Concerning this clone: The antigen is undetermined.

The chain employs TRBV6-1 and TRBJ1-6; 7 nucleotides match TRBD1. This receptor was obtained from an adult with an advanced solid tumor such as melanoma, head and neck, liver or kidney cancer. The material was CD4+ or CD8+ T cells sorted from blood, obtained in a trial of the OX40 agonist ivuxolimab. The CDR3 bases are TGTGCCGCAAGTTCCGAGGGGGCGCGAAATTCACCCCTCCACTTT. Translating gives CAASSEGARNSPLHF.